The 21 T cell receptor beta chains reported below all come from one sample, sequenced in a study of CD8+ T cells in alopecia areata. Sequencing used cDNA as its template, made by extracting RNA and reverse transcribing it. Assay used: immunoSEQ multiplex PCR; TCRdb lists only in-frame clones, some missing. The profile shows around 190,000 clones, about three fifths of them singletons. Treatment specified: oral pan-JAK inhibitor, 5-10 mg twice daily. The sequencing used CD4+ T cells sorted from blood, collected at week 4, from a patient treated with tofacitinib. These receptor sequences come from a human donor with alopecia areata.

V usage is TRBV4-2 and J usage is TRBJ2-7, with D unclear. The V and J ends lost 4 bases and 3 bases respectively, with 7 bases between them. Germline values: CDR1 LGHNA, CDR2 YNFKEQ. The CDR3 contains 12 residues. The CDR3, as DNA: TGTGCCAGCAGCCTCGACGGCTACGAGCAGTACTTC. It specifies CASSLDGYEQYF.

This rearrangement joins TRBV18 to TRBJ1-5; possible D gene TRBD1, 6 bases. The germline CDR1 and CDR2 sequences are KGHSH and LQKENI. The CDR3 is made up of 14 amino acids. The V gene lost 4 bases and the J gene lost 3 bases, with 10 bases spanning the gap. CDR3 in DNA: TGTGCCAGCTCACGGGGGCTCGACAATCAGCCCCAGCATTTT. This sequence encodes CASSRGLDNQPQHF.

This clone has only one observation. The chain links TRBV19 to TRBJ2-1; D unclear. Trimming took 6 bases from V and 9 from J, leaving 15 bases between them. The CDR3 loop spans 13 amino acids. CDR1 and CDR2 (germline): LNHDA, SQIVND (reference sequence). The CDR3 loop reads CASRFVGVGEQFF. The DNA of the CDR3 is TGTGCCAGTAGATTCGTAGGCGTCGGTGAGCAGTTCTTC.

CDR3 nucleotide sequence: TGCAGCGTTGAAGATCAAGGCAGGTACTATGGCTACACCTTC. It yields the protein CSVEDQGRYYGYTF. V usage is TRBV29-1 and J usage is TRBJ1-2; D gene uncertain. Germline V gene data show CDR1 as SQVTM and CDR2 as ANQGSEA. Trimming stripped 0 bases from V and 3 bases from J, with 11 bases between. The CDR3 totals 14 residues.

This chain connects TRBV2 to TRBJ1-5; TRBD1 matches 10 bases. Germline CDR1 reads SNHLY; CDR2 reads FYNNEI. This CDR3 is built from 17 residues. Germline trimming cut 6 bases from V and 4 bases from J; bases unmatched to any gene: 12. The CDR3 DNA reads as TGTGCCAGCAGGCTTAAGACAGGGGGCGGCCCAAATCAGCCCCAGCATTTT. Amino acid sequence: CASRLKTGGGPNQPQHF.

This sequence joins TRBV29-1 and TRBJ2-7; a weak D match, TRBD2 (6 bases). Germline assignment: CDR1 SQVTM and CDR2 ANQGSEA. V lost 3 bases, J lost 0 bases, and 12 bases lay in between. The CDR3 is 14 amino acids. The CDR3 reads CSVEVGGNSYEQYF. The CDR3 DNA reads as TGCAGCGTTGAGGTCGGGGGAAACTCCTACGAGCAGTACTTC.

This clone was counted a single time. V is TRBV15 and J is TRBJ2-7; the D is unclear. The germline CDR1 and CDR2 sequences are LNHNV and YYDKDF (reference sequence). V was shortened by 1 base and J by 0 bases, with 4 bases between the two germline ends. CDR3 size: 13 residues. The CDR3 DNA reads TGTGCCACCAGCAGAGGGTCCTCCTACGAGCAGTACTTC. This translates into CATSRGSSYEQYF.

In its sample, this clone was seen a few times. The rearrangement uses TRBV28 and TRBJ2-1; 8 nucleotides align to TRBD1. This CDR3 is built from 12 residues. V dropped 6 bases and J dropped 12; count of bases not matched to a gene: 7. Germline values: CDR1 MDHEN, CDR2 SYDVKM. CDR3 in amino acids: CASSATDRGQFF. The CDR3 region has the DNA TGTGCCAGCAGCGCCACAGACAGGGGGCAGTTCTTC.

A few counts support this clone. CDR3 DNA sequence: TGTGCCTGGAGGGGTTCCGACAATGAGCAGTTCTTC. It yields the protein CAWRGSDNEQFF. V usage is TRBV30 and J usage is TRBJ2-1; D ambiguous. This CDR3 spans 12 amino acids. The germline V gene has CDR1 GTSNPN and CDR2 SVGIG (reference sequence). Trimming cost V 3 bases and J 5 bases, with 8 bases left between them.

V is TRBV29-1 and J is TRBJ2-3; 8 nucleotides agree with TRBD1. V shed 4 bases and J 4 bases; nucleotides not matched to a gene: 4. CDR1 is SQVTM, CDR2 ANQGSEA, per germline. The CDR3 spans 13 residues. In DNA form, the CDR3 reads TGCAGCGTTGGAGGACAGGGCGCAGATACGCAGTATTTT. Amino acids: CSVGGQGADTQYF.

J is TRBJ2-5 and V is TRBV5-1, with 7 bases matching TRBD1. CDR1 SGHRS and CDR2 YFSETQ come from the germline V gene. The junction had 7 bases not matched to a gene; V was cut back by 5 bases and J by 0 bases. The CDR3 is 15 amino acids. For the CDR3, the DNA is TGCGCCAGCAGGTTGAATACAGGGGACCAAGAGACCCAGTACTTC. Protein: CASRLNTGDQETQYF.

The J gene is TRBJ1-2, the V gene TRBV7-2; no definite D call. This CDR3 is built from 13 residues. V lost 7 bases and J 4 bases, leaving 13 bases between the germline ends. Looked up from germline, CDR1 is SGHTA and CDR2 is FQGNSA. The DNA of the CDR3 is TGTGCCAGCACCTTCTCCAGTCGCTATGGCTACACCTTC. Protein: CASTFSSRYGYTF. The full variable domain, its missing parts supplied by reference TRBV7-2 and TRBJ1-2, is GAGVSQSPSNKVTEKGKDVELRCDPISGHTALYWYRQSLGQGLEFLIYFQGNSAPDKSGLPSDRFSAERTGGSVSTLTIQRTQQEDSAVYLCASTFSSRYGYTFGSGTRLTVV.

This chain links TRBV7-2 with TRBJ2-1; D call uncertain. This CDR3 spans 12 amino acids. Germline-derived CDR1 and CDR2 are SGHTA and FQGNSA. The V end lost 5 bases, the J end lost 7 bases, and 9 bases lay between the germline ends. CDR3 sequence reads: CASSPRSNEQFF. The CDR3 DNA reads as TGTGCCAGCAGCCCCCGGAGTAATGAGCAGTTCTTC.

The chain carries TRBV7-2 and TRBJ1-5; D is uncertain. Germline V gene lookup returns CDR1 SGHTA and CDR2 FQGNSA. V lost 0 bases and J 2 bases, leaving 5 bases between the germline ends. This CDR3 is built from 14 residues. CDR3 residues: CASSLAYGNQPQHF. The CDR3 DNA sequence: TGTGCCAGCAGCTTAGCCTATGGCAATCAGCCCCAGCATTTT.

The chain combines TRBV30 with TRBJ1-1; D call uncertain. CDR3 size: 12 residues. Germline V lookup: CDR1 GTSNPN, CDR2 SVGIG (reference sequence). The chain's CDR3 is CASDRLNTEAFF. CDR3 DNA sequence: TGTGCATCGGACCGACTGAACACTGAAGCTTTCTTT.

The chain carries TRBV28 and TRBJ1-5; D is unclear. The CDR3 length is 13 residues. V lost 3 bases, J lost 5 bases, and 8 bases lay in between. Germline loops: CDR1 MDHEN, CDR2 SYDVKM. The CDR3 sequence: CASSFREDQPQHF. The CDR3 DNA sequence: TGTGCCAGCAGTTTTAGGGAGGATCAGCCCCAGCATTTT. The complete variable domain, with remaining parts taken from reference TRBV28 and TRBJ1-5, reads DVKVTQSSRYLVKRTGEKVFLECVQDMDHENMFWYRQDPGLGLRLIYFSYDVKMKEKGDIPEGYSVSREKKERFSLILESASTNQTSMYLCASSFREDQPQHFGDGTRLSIL.

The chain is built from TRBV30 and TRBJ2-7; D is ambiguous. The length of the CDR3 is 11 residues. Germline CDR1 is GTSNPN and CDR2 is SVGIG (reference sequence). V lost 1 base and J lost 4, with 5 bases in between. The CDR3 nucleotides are TGTGCCTGGAGTGGCCTATACGAGCAGTACTTC. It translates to CAWSGLYEQYF.

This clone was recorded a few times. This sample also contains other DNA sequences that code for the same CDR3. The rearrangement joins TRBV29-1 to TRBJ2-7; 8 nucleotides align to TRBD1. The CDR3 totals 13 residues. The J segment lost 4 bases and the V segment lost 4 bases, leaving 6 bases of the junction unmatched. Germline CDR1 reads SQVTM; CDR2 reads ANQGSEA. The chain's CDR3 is CSVAGTGHYEQYF. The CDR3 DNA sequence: TGCAGCGTTGCCGGGACAGGCCATTACGAGCAGTACTTC.

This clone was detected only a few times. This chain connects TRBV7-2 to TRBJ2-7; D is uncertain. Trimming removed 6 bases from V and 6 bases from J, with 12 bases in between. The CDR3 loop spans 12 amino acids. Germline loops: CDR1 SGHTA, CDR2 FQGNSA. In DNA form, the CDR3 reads TGTGCCAGCAGTTTGTCGAGAGGCGAGCAGTACTTC. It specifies CASSLSRGEQYF.

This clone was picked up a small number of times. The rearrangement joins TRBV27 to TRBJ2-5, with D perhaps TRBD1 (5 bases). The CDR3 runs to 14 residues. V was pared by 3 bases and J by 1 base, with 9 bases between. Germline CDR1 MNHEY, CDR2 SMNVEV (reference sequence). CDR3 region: CASSFRQSQETQYF. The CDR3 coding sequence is TGTGCCAGCAGTTTTCGACAGTCCCAAGAGACCCAGTACTTC.

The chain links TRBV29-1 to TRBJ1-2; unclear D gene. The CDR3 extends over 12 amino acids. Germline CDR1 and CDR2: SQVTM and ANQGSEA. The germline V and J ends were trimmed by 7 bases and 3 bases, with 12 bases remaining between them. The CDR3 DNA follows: TGCAGCGCCACGGTCGTGGACTATGGCTACACCTTC. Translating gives CSATVVDYGYTF.